This TCR beta chain derives from a study of blood T cells in healthy people across ages. Study results and caveats: Shifts in expanded clonotypes may have been confounded by donor CMV status, which was unknown.

In the case of this clonotype: The target antigen is unknown.

Germline CDR1 DFQATT, CDR2 SNEGSKA (reference sequence). The CDR3 totals 14 residues. The sample, about 9.2 milliliters of peripheral blood, was drawn from each donor. A second PCR of roughly 6 to 12 cycles used a sample-barcoded 5' primer and a J-beta primer mix. TCRdb re-derived calls from the 5' RACE reads in MiXCR, one entry per CDR3 protein. The sample consists of about 1,400,000 distinct CDR3 sequences, 59% of them appearing once. Sample: blood. V usage is TRBV20-1 and J usage is TRBJ2-1, with D unresolved. This sequence was found in a man aged 18 to 29 in good health. CDR3: CSHGRYDSYNEQFF. CDR3 DNA: TGCAGCCACGGGCGGTACGACTCCTACAATGAGCAGTTCTTC.